The 26 T cell receptor beta chains presented below share a single source sample, sequenced in a study of technical replicates of blood from a handful of donors. TCRdb's copy holds only in-frame clones and misses some; the assay was immunoSEQ multiplex PCR. The table shows roughly 80,000 clones, with around 96% occurring only once. Sequenced input: T cells isolated from PBMCs. These receptors originate from a human donor in good health.

The chain links TRBV7-9 to TRBJ2-7; weak D call: TRBD2 (6 bases). The CDR3 is 14 amino acids. The V and J ends lost 5 bases and 4 bases respectively, with 15 bases between them. The germline V gene has CDR1 SEHNR and CDR2 FQNEAQ (reference sequence). The CDR3 loop reads CASSAAGTFYEQYF. Written as DNA, the CDR3 is TGTGCCAGCAGCGCCGCCGGGACTTTTTACGAGCAGTACTTC.

This clone was seen only a few times. The rearrangement links TRBV4-1 to TRBJ2-1; the match to TRBD2 covers 12 bases. The CDR3 consists of 19 residues. The germline CDR1 and CDR2 sequences are MGHRA and YSYEKL. The J segment lost 7 bases and the V segment lost 3 bases, leaving 16 bases of the junction unmatched. The CDR3 DNA is TGCGCCAGCAGCCATTCAATTGCGACTAGCGGGAGACTCGGGAATGAGCAGTTCTTC. Residues: CASSHSIATSGRLGNEQFF.

This rearrangement joins TRBV27 to TRBJ2-3, with 12 bases matching TRBD2. Germline V gene data show CDR1 as MNHEY and CDR2 as SMNVEV (reference sequence). This CDR3 is built from 17 residues. V lost 1 base and J lost 0; bases outside the gene matches: 2. The CDR3: CASSLFLAGGSTDTQYF. The DNA of the CDR3 is TGTGCCAGCAGTTTATTCCTAGCGGGAGGGAGCACAGATACGCAGTATTTT.

The genes are TRBV20-1 and TRBJ2-7; D gene ambiguous. This CDR3 is 11 amino acids long. In germline, CDR1 is DFQATT, CDR2 SNEGSKA (reference sequence). The V and J ends lost 7 bases and 3 bases respectively, with 10 bases between them. CDR3 region: CSVLGGYEQYF. The DNA for the CDR3 is TGCAGTGTTCTTGGCGGCTACGAGCAGTACTTC.

The rearrangement links TRBV5-4 to TRBJ1-5, with 7 bases matching TRBD1. Germline loops: CDR1 SGHNT, CDR2 YYREEE (reference sequence). The CDR3 is 14 residues long. With V trimmed by 4 bases and J by 7 bases, 8 bases remained unmatched. DNA for the CDR3: TGTGCCAGCAGCCCCGGACAGGAAGGGCAGCCCCAGCATTTT. It yields the protein CASSPGQEGQPQHF.

The V call is TRBV11-3, the J call TRBJ1-4, with 10 positions matching TRBD1. Germline CDR1 reads SGHNT; CDR2 reads YENEEA. The junction had 5 bases not matched to a gene; V was cut back by 5 bases and J by 8 bases. The CDR3 totals 14 residues. This CDR3 is CASSIPGQGEKLFF. DNA of the CDR3: TGTGCCAGCAGCATTCCGGGACAGGGGGAAAAACTGTTTTTT.

This clone was observed once. The chain has TRBV5-4 and TRBJ2-3, with a weak D call TRBD2 (6 bases). Trimming cost V 7 bases and J 6 bases, with 18 bases left between them. Germline-derived CDR1 and CDR2 are SGHNT and YYREEE (reference sequence). CDR3 size: 14 residues. CDR3 sequence: CASGGWASSDTQYF. The CDR3 bases are TGTGCCAGCGGGGGGTGGGCTAGCAGCGATACGCAGTATTTT. Using reference TRBV5-4 and TRBJ2-3 for the parts outside the CDR3, the full variable domain is ETGVTQSPTHLIKTRGQQVTLRCSSQSGHNTVSWYQQALGQGPQFIFQYYREEENGRGNFPPRFSGLQFPNYSSELNVNALELDDSALYLCASGGWASSDTQYFGPGTRLTVL.

V is TRBV29-1 and J is TRBJ1-3; 7 nucleotides agree with TRBD1. V gave up 8 bases and J gave up 4 bases; unmatched junction bases: 5. The CDR3 has 12 residues. CDR1 is SQVTM and CDR2 is ANQGSEA in the germline V gene. CDR3 DNA: TGCAGCATCAGGACAGGAGGAAACACCATATATTTT. As protein: CSIRTGGNTIYF.

This chain connects TRBV10-1 to TRBJ1-5; no reliable D call. The length of the CDR3 is 13 residues. Trimming removed 3 bases at V and 6 bases at J, with 9 bases between. Germline values: CDR1 WNHNN, CDR2 SYGVQD (reference sequence). The DNA for the CDR3 is TGCGCCAGCAGTGAATATCGGGGTCAGCCCCAGCATTTT. Encoded protein: CASSEYRGQPQHF.

This chain uses TRBV6-5 with TRBJ1-1, with TRBD1 matching 8 bases. The CDR3 is 15 amino acids. With 6 bases clipped from V and 4 bases from J, the junction kept 10 bases outside the gene matches. Germline V lookup: CDR1 MNHEY, CDR2 SVGAGI. The CDR3 DNA sequence: TGTGCCAGCAGCTCCCGGACAGGGCGGCTCACTGAAGCTTTCTTT. This gives the protein CASSSRTGRLTEAFF.

The chain is built from TRBV6-5 and TRBJ2-2; possibly TRBD2 for D (6 bases). CDR1 is MNHEY and CDR2 is SVGAGI in the germline V gene. V was pared by 6 bases and J by 6 bases, with 14 bases between. The CDR3 totals 14 residues. CDR3: CASRPLLASGELFF. The CDR3 coding sequence is TGTGCCAGCAGGCCTCTTCTAGCGTCCGGGGAGCTGTTTTTT.

The CDR3 loop reads CASSEITGGAYEQYF. The CDR3 region has the DNA TGTGCCAGCAGCGAAATAACAGGGGGCGCCTACGAGCAGTACTTC. V is TRBV5-6 and J is TRBJ2-7; TRBD1 matches 9 bases. The CDR3 runs to 15 residues. The V and J ends lost 4 bases and 2 bases, in that order; junction bases with no gene match: 7. The germline V gene encodes CDR1 SGHDT and CDR2 YYEEEE.

V usage is TRBV9 and J usage is TRBJ2-3; D not certain. V gave up 0 bases and J gave up 4 bases, with 3 bases separating them. The CDR3 is 12 residues long. The germline V gene has CDR1 SGDLS and CDR2 YYNGEE. This CDR3 is CASSVASDTQYF. The CDR3, as DNA: TGTGCCAGCAGCGTAGCGTCAGATACGCAGTATTTT.

J is TRBJ2-1 and V is TRBV11-2; 7 positions match TRBD2. The CDR3 has 16 amino acids. The germline CDR1 and CDR2 sequences are SGHAT and FQNNGV. The J segment lost 4 bases and the V segment lost 5 bases, leaving 11 bases of the junction unmatched. The CDR3 DNA sequence: TGTGCCAGCAGCCCACGTGGAGCGGGAAGGTACAATGAGCAGTTCTTC. This encodes CASSPRGAGRYNEQFF. Using reference TRBV11-2 and TRBJ2-1 for the parts outside the CDR3, the full variable domain is EAGVAQSPRYKIIEKRQSVAFWCNPISGHATLYWYQQILGQGPKLLIQFQNNGVVDDSQLPKDRFSAERLKGVDSTLKIQPAKLEDSAVYLCASSPRGAGRYNEQFFGPGTRLTVL.

In this sample, this clone turned up once. This chain connects TRBV10-1 to TRBJ2-1, with D perhaps matching TRBD2 (6 bases). V dropped 8 bases and J dropped 8 bases, with 16 bases sitting between them. Per germline, CDR1 WNHNN and CDR2 SYGVQD (reference sequence). The CDR3 runs 13 residues. CDR3 in amino acids: CASQPGEVHEQFF. CDR3 nucleotide sequence: TGCGCCAGCCAGCCGGGAGAGGTCCATGAGCAGTTCTTC.

The rearrangement uses TRBV18 and TRBJ1-1; D gene ambiguous. Per germline, CDR1 KGHSH and CDR2 LQKENI. V lost 6 bases and J lost 3, with 11 bases in between. The CDR3 is 13 residues long. CDR3 sequence reads: CASSQTSDTEAFF. The CDR3 coding sequence is TGTGCCAGCTCTCAAACCAGTGACACTGAAGCTTTCTTT.

The chain joins TRBV7-3 to TRBJ2-7, with 8 bases aligning to TRBD1. V lost 5 bases and J lost 3; bases outside the gene matches: 6. The CDR3 has 14 amino acids. Germline CDR1 reads SGHTA; CDR2 reads FQGTGA. The DNA for the CDR3 is TGTGCCAGCAGCCTTGGAGGACAGGGCTACGAGCAGTACTTC. Translated, it gives CASSLGGQGYEQYF.

The chain recombines TRBV6-1 with TRBJ1-2, with TRBD1 matching 7 bases. The germline gives CDR1 MNHNS, CDR2 SASEGT. The CDR3 contains 15 residues. The trim removed 2 bases at V and 3 bases at J, leaving 6 bases unmatched. CDR3 in DNA: TGTGCCAGCAGTGAATTCGGGACAGCAGACTATGGCTACACCTTC. As protein: CASSEFGTADYGYTF.

The gene calls are TRBV6-1 and TRBJ2-1; D is undetermined. Germline-derived CDR1 and CDR2 are MNHNS and SASEGT. V lost 6 bases and J lost 6, with 9 bases in between. The CDR3 is 12 residues long. The CDR3 DNA follows: TGTGCCAGCAGACACCAACGCAATGAGCAGTTCTTC. Its protein product is CASRHQRNEQFF.

V gene TRBV7-9 combines with J gene TRBJ1-3, with 7 bases that match TRBD1. The junction had 4 bases not matched to a gene; V was cut back by 5 bases and J by 0 bases. From germline, CDR1 is SEHNR and CDR2 FQNEAQ (reference sequence). This CDR3 contains 15 residues. The CDR3 bases are TGTGCCAGCAGCCCCAGGGGGGACTCTGGAAACACCATATATTTT. Encoded protein: CASSPRGDSGNTIYF.

The rearrangement links TRBV5-1 to TRBJ2-7, with TRBD2 matching over 8 bases. V dropped 2 bases and J dropped 3; count of bases not matched to a gene: 4. Germline CDR1 SGHRS, CDR2 YFSETQ. The CDR3 has 14 residues. Written as DNA, the CDR3 is TGCGCCAGCAGCTTCACGGGAGGGGGCTACGAGCAGTACTTC. Translated, it gives CASSFTGGGYEQYF.

The count of this clone is one. This sequence joins TRBV29-1 and TRBJ2-1; 7 positions agree with TRBD1. The CDR3 length is 14 residues. V lost 3 bases and J lost 10; bases outside the gene matches: 12. In germline, CDR1 is SQVTM, CDR2 ANQGSEA. CDR3 sequence (DNA): TGCAGCGTTGACAAGGGCAGGGGGATATCCGAGCAGTTCTTC. Translating gives CSVDKGRGISEQFF.

The chain carries TRBV6-1 and TRBJ2-3; 7 bases map to TRBD1. The J segment lost 5 bases and the V segment lost 3 bases, leaving 8 bases of the junction unmatched. Germline values: CDR1 MNHNS, CDR2 SASEGT. The CDR3 has 15 amino acids. CDR3: CASSDRDSLGDTQYF. In DNA form, the CDR3 reads TGTGCCAGCAGTGACCGGGACAGCCTCGGAGATACGCAGTATTTT.

The chain employs TRBV6-1 and TRBJ2-5; D might be TRBD1 (8 bases). The germline gives CDR1 MNHNS, CDR2 SASEGT. CDR3 length equals 18 residues. Trimming left V 2 bases short and J 3 bases short, with 22 bases between. CDR3 in DNA: TGTGCCAGCAGTGAACCTCGACAGGGGAGGGGGGCCGAAGAGACCCAGTACTTC. Translation: CASSEPRQGRGAEETQYF.

This clone appeared once. The chain carries TRBV7-9 and TRBJ2-7, with D unclear. This CDR3 has 15 residues. Germline lookup yields CDR1 SEHNR and CDR2 FQNEAQ (reference sequence). The V end lost 0 bases, the J end lost 0 bases, and 9 bases lay between the germline ends. This chain's CDR3 is CASSLARNYSYEQYF. CDR3 nucleotides: TGTGCCAGCAGCTTAGCGCGCAATTACTCCTACGAGCAGTACTTC. Supplemented by reference TRBV7-9 and TRBJ2-7, the full variable domain reads DTGVSQNPRHKITKRGQNVTFRCDPISEHNRLYWYRQTLGQGPEFLTYFQNEAQLEKSRLLSDRFSAERPKGSFSTLEIQRTEQGDSAMYLCASSLARNYSYEQYFGPGTRLTVT.

The chain couples TRBV27 to TRBJ2-7; TRBD2 agrees at 10 bases. CDR3 size: 15 residues. Unmatched junction bases numbered 10, after V lost 6 bases and J lost 5 bases. Per the germline V gene, CDR1 is MNHEY and CDR2 is SMNVEV (reference sequence). The CDR3 sequence: CASRSSLAGAHEQYF. As DNA, the CDR3 is TGTGCCAGCAGGTCGAGCCTAGCGGGAGCCCACGAGCAGTACTTC.